The rows below give T cell receptor beta chains drawn from one sample of a study of blood T cell repertoires in COVID-19. Sequencing was performed with immunoSEQ multiplex PCR; in TCRdb, only in-frame clones are kept and a portion is missing. The sample yields some 55,000 clones, 90% seen once. Source material: peripheral blood. The receptors were sampled from a middle-aged woman with active COVID-19. The CDR3 runs from the conserved cysteine through the conserved F or W. A D gene is named only where the DNA matches it firmly. Size is stated for part of the rows, as once, few or many counts, or as a class when the clone is expanded.

D gene	J gene	V gene	clone size	CDR3 length	CDR3 protein	CDR3 DNA
TRBD1	TRBJ2-7	TRBV6-5	-	14	CASRGTGELGRQYF	TGTGCCAGCAGGGGGACAGGGGAGTTGGGCCGGCAGTACTTC
-	TRBJ2-5	TRBV10-3	-	15	CAISGGLGYQETQYF	TGTGCCATCAGTGGAGGCCTTGGTTACCAAGAGACCCAGTACTTC
TRBD2	TRBJ2-3	TRBV30	-	13	CAGRAGAADTQYF	TGTGCCGGACGAGCGGGGGCCGCAGATACGCAGTATTTT
-	TRBJ2-1	TRBV9	-	14	CASSVAYRGGEQFF	TGTGCCAGCAGCGTAGCTTACAGGGGAGGTGAGCAGTTCTTC
TRBD1	TRBJ1-1	TRBV6-5	-	15	CASSYGGQGSTEAFF	TGTGCCAGCAGTTACGGGGGACAGGGTAGCACTGAAGCTTTCTTT
TRBD2	TRBJ2-7	TRBV7-3	-	15	CASSLGLAGFDEQYF	TGTGCCAGCAGCCTCGGACTAGCGGGTTTCGACGAGCAGTACTTC
-	TRBJ1-3	TRBV13	few	11	CASSSGNTIYF	TGTGCCAGCAGCTCAGGAAACACCATATATTTT
TRBD2	TRBJ2-6	TRBV10-3	-	17	CAISGTSGGAGANVLTF	TGTGCCATCAGTGGGACTAGCGGGGGGGCTGGGGCCAACGTCCTGACTTTC
-	TRBJ1-1	TRBV10-2	-	13	CASCTQGFTEAFF	TGCGCCAGCTGTACCCAGGGGTTCACTGAAGCTTTCTTT
TRBD1	TRBJ2-2	TRBV7-9	-	16	CASSSRPGQVTGELFF	TGTGCCAGCAGTTCCAGACCGGGACAGGTGACCGGGGAGCTGTTTTTT
-	TRBJ2-1	TRBV11-3	once	15	CASSFTEPAYNEQFF	TGTGCCAGCAGCTTTACGGAGCCAGCGTACAATGAGCAGTTCTTC
-	TRBJ1-6	TRBV6-5	-	14	CASTHRRRNSPLHF	TGTGCCAGCACCCACAGGCGACGAAATTCACCCCTCCACTTT
TRBD1	TRBJ2-2	TRBV5-4	-	16	CASSSPGQGNTGELFF	TGTGCCAGCAGCTCGCCCGGACAGGGAAACACCGGGGAGCTGTTTTTT
TRBD1	TRBJ1-1	TRBV9	-	14	CASSRRQGIAEAFF	TGTGCCAGCAGCCGTCGACAGGGGATCGCTGAAGCTTTCTTT
-	TRBJ2-3	TRBV7-3	-	14	CASSLNRESDTQYF	TGTGCCAGCAGCCTAAACAGGGAATCAGATACGCAGTATTTT
TRBD2	TRBJ2-2	TRBV11-3	-	20	CASSLAPRLAGGRNTGELFF	TGTGCCAGCAGCTTAGCCCCCCGACTAGCGGGGGGGAGGAACACCGGGGAGCTGTTTTTT
-	TRBJ1-2	TRBV7-2	-	15	CASSLGPLGGTGYTF	TGTGCCAGCAGCTTAGGACCCCTGGGGGGGACTGGCTACACCTTC
TRBD1	TRBJ1-5	TRBV10-3	once	15	CASTGTGGDNQPQHF	TGTGCCAGCACGGGGACAGGGGGCGACAATCAGCCCCAGCATTTT
TRBD1	TRBJ2-7	TRBV5-4	-	15	CASSFTRDRGYEQYF	TGTGCCAGCAGCTTTACCCGGGACAGGGGATACGAGCAGTACTTC